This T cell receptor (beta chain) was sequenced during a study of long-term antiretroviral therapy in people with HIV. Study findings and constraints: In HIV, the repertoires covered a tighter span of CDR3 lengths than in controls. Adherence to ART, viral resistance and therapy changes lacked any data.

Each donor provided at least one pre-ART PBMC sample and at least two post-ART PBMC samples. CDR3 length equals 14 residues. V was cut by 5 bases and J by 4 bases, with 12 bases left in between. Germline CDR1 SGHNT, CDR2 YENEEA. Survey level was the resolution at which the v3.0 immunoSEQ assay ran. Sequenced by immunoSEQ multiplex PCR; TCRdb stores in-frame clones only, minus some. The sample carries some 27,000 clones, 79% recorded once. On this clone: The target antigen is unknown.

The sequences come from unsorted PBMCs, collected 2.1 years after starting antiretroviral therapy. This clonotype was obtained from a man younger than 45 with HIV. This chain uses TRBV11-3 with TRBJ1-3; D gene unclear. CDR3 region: CASSTNSEGNTIYF. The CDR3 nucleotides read TGTGCCAGCAGCACAAACAGCGAAGGAAACACCATATATTTT.